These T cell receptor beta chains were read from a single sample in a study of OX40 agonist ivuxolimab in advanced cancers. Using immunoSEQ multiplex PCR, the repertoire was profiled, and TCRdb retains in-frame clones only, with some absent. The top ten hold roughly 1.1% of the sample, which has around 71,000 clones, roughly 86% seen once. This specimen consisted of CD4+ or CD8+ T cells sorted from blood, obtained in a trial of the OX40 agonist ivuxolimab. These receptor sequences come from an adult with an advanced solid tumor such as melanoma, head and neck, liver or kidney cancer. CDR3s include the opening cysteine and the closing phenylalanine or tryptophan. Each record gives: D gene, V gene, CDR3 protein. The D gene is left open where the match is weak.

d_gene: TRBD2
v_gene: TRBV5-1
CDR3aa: CASSSVAGVGSGSEQFF

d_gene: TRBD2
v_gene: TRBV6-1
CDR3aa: CASRRGADQETQYF

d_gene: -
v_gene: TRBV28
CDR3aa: CATAGSGLLGNTEAFF

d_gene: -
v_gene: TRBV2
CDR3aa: CASRTEYGYTF

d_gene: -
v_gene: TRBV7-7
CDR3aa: CASSLGLAETQYF

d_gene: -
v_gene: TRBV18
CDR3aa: CASSPGFEQFF

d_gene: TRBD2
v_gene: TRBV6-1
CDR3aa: CANGLAGPYEQYF

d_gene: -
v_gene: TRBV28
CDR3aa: CASSFGVGGLTQETQYF

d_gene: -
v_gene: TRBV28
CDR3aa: CASSFRDLAYEQYF

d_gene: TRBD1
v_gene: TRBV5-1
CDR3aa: CASSADRGNADTQYF

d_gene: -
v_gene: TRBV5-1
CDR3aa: CASSFTQNRESGQYF

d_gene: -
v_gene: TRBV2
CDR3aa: CASIRQNSYNEQFF

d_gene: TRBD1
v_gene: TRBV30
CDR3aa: CAWSRTGGDSETQYF

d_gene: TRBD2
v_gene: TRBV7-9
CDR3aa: CASSPGGLGRGTYEQYF

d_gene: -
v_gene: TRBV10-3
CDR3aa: CAIKENYEQYF

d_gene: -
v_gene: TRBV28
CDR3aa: CASRTRTVINQPQHF

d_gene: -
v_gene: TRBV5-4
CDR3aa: CASSEWSGDEKLFF

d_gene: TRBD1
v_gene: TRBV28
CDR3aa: CASSLSRDSARRLVF

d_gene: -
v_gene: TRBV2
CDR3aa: CASSRDINGELFF

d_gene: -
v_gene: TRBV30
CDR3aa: CAWGLDYNEQFF

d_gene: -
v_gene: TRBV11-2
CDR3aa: CASSSQGLPTDTQYF

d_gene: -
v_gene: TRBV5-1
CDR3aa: CASSLGSNTEAFF

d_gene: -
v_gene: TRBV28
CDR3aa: CASLRAGHNQPQHF

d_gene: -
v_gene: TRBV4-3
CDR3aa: CASSSQGLGEKLFF

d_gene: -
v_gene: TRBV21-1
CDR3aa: CASSKADRDYNEQFF

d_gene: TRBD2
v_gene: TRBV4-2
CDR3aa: CASSLGTSSNEQFF

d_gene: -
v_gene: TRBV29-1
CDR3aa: CSVGRAYSTDTQYF

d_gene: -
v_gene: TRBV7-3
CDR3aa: CASSSQGYGYTF

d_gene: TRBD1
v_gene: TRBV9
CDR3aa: CASSPAPGQGEKLFF

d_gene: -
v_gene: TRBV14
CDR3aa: CASSQDKVWAVGPWNTGELFF